This TCR beta chain originates from a study of T cell responses to AZD1222 COVID-19 vaccine. About the study: Second-dose recipients at about 4 or about 12 weeks were treated as one pooled group.

Study-wide findings and caveats: In a largely white British group with more females than males, clonal diversity was possibly underestimated. Spike-specific TCR breadth and depth went up after people got two AZD1222 doses.

Data came from immunoSEQ multiplex PCR; TCRdb stores just in-frame clones and leaves some out. The repertoire holds over 120,000 clones, with just over 90% as singletons. This CDR3 is built from 12 residues. Germline V gene lookup returns CDR1 LNHDA and CDR2 SQIVND (reference sequence). With V trimmed by 6 bases and J by 10 bases, 2 bases remained unmatched. Points on this clone: Its specificity is not known.

The clonotype comes from an adult in good health. Specimen: peripheral blood, collected on day 0 of AZD1222 vaccination. The chain employs TRBV19 and TRBJ1-4; the match to TRBD1 covers 10 bases. The CDR3, as DNA: TGTGCCAGTAGCGGACAGGGGGGAAAACTGTTTTTT. This sequence encodes CASSGQGGKLFF.